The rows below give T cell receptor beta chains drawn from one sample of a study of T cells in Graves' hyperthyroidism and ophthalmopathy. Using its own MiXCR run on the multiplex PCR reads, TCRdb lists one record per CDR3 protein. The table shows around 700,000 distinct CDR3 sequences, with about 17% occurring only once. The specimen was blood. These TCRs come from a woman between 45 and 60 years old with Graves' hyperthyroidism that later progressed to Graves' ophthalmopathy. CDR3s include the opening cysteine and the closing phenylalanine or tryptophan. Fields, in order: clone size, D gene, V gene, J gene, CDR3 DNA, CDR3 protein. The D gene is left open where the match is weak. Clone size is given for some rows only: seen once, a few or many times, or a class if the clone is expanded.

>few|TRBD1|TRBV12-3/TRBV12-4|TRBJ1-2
TGTGCCAGCAGCACGGACAGGTCTGACTATGGCTACACCTTC
CASSTDRSDYGYTF
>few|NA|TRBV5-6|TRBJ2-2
TGTGCCAGCAGCCGCTTAGTCACAGGGTATTTGCGAAACACCGGGGAGCTGTTTTTT
CASSRLVTGYLRNTGELFF
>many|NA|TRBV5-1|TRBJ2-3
TGCGCCAGCAGCTTGGGGATTGAGACCGACGGGTATTTT
CASSLGIETDGYF
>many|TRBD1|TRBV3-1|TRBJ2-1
TGTGCCAGCAGCCAAGTGAGGACAGGGGCAAGAAACAATGAGCAGTTCTTC
CASSQVRTGARNNEQFF
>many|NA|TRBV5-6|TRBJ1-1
TGTGCCAGCAGCTTGGGTCAGGTATTGAACACTGAAGCTTTCTTT
CASSLGQVLNTEAFF
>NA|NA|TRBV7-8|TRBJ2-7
TGTGCCAGCAGCTTAGGACGTAAGAGCTCCTACGAGCAGTACTTC
CASSLGRKSSYEQYF
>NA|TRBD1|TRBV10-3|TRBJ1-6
TGTGCCATCAGTGAGTCGAGAGCCCTGCAGGGGGCTAATTCACCCCTCCACTTT
CAISESRALQGANSPLHF
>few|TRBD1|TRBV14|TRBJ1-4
TGTGCCAGCAGCCAAGATGTGACAGGGAGTGAAAAACTGTTTTTT
CASSQDVTGSEKLFF
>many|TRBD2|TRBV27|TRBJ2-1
TGTGCCAGCAGTATTCTAGCGGGGGGGTTGGATGAGCAGTTCTTC
CASSILAGGLDEQFF
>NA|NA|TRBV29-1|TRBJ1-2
TGCAGCGTTGTCTCAGACTATGGCTACACCTTC
CSVVSDYGYTF
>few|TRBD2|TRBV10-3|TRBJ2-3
TGTGCCATCAGTCGGCAGCGGGGTGGCACAGATACGCAGTATTTT
CAISRQRGGTDTQYF
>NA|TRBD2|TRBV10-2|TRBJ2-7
TGCGCCAGCAGGGTCCCGGGACTAGTAGGCGAGCAGTACTTC
CASRVPGLVGEQYF
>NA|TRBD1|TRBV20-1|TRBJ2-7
TGCAGTGCTAGAGATCCAGGGGGATCCTACGAGCAGTACTTC
CSARDPGGSYEQYF
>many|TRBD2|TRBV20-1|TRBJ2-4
TGCAGTGCCCGCGGGACTAGCGTATCCAAAAACATTCAGTACTTC
CSARGTSVSKNIQYF
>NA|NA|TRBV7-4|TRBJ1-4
TGTGCCAGCAGCCCCCGAGGGTATAATGAAAAACTGTTTTTT
CASSPRGYNEKLFF
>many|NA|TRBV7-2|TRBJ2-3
TGTGCCAGCAGCTTTAGCCACAGCACAGATACGCAGTATTTT
CASSFSHSTDTQYF
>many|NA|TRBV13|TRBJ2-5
TGTGCCAGCAGCAAGGGAGGCTATGAGACCCAGTACTTC
CASSKGGYETQYF
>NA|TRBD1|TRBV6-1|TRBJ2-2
TGTGCCAGCAGTGAAAGAGGGAGACAGGGGGTCACCGGGGAGCTGTTTTTT
CASSERGRQGVTGELFF
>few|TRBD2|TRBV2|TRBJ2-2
TGTGCCAGCAGGTGGGGGGGGACGAACACCGGGGAGCTGTTTTTT
CASRWGGTNTGELFF
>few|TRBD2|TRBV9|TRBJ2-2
TGTGCCAGCAGCGTAGCGGAGAAGGGAGCGGGGAAAACCGGGGAGCTGTTTTTT
CASSVAEKGAGKTGELFF
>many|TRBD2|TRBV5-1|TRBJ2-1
TGCGCCAGCAGCTGGCCGGGACTAGCGGGGGGCCTTCCCTACAATGAGCAGTTCTTC
CASSWPGLAGGLPYNEQFF
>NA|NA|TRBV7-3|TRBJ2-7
TGTGCCAGCAGCTTAAGTCCAGGCCACTCCTACGAGCAGTACTTC
CASSLSPGHSYEQYF
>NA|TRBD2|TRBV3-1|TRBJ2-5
TGTGCCAGCAGCCAAGAGGGGGGGGGGAAGACCCAGTACTTC
CASSQEGGGKTQYF
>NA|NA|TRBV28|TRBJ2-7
TGTGCCAGCATGGGCCCATCCGACGTGCGTTACTACGAGCAGTACTTC
CASMGPSDVRYYEQYF
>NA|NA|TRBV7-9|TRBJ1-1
TGTGCCAGCAGCCCCGGTCCGGGGCGGAACACTGAAGCTTTCTTT
CASSPGPGRNTEAFF
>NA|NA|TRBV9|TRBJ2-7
TGTGCCAGCAGCGTAGCCGGGCGCGTTGGCTACGAGCAGTACTTC
CASSVAGRVGYEQYF
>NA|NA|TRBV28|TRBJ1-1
TGTGCCAGCAGCCCGAGTAAGGGACAGAACACTGAAGCTTTCTTT
CASSPSKGQNTEAFF
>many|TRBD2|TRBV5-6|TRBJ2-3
TGTGCCAGCAGCTTGAGGCGGGGGGAAGGAGATACGCAGTATTTT
CASSLRRGEGDTQYF
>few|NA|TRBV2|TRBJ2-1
TGTGCCAGCAGTGACGGATTTGAGCAGTTCTTC
CASSDGFEQFF
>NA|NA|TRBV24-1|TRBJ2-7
TGTGCCACCAGTGATTTGCCCAGCGGGTTCTCCTACGAGCAGTACTTC
CATSDLPSGFSYEQYF
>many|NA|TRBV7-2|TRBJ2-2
TGTGCCAGCAGCTTTAGCGCGGGGTTCGGTACCGGGGAGCTGTTTTTT
CASSFSAGFGTGELFF
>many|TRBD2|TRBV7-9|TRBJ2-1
TGTGCCAGCAGCTTAGTCCGGACTAGCGGGCGGGCAGTCAATGAGCAGTTCTTC
CASSLVRTSGRAVNEQFF
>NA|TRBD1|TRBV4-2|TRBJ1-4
TGTGCCAGCAGCCATTATCTGGAACAGGGGTGGGATAATGAAAAACTGTTTTTT
CASSHYLEQGWDNEKLFF
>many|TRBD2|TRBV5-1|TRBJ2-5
TGCGCCAGCGGTATGACAGCGGGAATAACGGGGGAGACCCAGTACTTC
CASGMTAGITGETQYF
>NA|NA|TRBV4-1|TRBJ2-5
TGCGCCAGCAGCCAAGTGGGGCGAGGGGGAGAGATCCAGTACTTC
CASSQVGRGGEIQYF
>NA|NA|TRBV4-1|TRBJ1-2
TGCGCCAGCAGCCAAGATCCAGGGGTAAACTATGGCTACACCTTC
CASSQDPGVNYGYTF
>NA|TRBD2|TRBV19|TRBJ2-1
TGTGCCAGTAGTACGGGACTAGCGCTTTACAATGAGCAGTTCTTC
CASSTGLALYNEQFF
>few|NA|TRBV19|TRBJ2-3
TGTGCCAGTAGTAACCCACTCGGCGGGGACACATCCAATACGCAGTATTTT
CASSNPLGGDTSNTQYF
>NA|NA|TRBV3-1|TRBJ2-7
TGTGCCAGCAGCTCGGGATATTCCTACGAGCAGTACTTC
CASSSGYSYEQYF
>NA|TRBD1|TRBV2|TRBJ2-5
TGTGCCAGCACCCCGACAGGGGTCCAAGAGACCCAGTACTTC
CASTPTGVQETQYF
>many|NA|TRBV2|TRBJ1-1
TGTGCCAGCAGGGGTGACAGGCGTGAAGCTTTCTTT
CASRGDRREAFF
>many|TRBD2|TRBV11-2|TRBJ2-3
TGTGCCAGCAGCGCTTCGCGGGGGACAGATACGCAGTATTTT
CASSASRGTDTQYF
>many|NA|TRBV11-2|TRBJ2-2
TGTGCCAGCAGCTTAGACGGGGAGCTGTTTTTT
CASSLDGELFF
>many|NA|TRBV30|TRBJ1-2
TGTGCCTGGAGTGCGACAGGACCCTATGGCTACACCTTC
CAWSATGPYGYTF
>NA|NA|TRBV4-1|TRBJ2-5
TGCGCCAGCAGCCGAGGAGGGGTTGTACGGGTTCAAGAGACCCAGTACTTC
CASSRGGVVRVQETQYF
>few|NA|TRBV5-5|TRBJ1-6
TGTGCCAGCAGCTCGGGACTCCTGGATTCACCCCTCCACTTT
CASSSGLLDSPLHF
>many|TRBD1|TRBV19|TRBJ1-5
TGTGCCAGTACCTCCGGACAGGGCGGTAGCAATCAGCCCCAGCATTTT
CASTSGQGGSNQPQHF
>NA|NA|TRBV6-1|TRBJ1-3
TGTGCCGGCACTGGGGGGCCAATCTCTGGAAACACCATATATTTT
CAGTGGPISGNTIYF
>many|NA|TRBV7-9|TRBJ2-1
TGTGCCAGCAGCACCTGGACTGTGTACAATGAGCAGTTCTTC
CASSTWTVYNEQFF
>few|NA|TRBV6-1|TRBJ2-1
TGTGCCAGCAGTGTATTTGAGCAGTTCTTC
CASSVFEQFF
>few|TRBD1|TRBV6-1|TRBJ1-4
TGTGCCAGCAGATCAGTGCCGGGACAGGGAAATGAAAAACTGTTTTTT
CASRSVPGQGNEKLFF
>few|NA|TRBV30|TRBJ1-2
TGTGCCTGGAGCGACCGGAACGGACAGAACTATGGCTACACCTTC
CAWSDRNGQNYGYTF
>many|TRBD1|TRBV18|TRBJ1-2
TGTGCCAGCTCCCTGGGGACAGGATCTCCTGGCTACACCTTC
CASSLGTGSPGYTF
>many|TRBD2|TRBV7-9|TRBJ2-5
TGTGCCAGCAGCTTAGCGGCTAGCGGGGGGCCAAAGCGGACCCAGTACTTC
CASSLAASGGPKRTQYF